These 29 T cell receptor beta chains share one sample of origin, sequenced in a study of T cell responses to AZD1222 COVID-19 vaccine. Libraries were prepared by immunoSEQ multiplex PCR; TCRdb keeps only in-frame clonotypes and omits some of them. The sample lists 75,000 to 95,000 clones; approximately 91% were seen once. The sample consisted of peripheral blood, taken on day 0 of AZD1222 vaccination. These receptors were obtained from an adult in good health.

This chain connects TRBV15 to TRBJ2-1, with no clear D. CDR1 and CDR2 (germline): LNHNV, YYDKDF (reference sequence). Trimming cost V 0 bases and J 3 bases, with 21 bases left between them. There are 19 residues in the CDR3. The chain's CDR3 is CATSRDPTAPGNHYNEQFF. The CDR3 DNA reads TGTGCCACCAGCAGAGATCCGACCGCTCCTGGAAATCACTACAATGAGCAGTTCTTC.

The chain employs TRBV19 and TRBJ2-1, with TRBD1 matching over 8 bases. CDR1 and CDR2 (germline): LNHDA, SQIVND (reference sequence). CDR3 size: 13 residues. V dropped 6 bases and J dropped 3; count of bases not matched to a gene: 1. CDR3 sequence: CASRTGVYNEQFF. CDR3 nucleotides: TGTGCCAGTAGGACAGGGGTCTACAATGAGCAGTTCTTC.

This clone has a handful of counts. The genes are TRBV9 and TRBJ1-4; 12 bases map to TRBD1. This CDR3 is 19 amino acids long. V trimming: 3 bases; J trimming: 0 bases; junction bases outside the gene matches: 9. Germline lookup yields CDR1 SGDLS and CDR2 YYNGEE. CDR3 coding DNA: TGTGCCAGCAGCGAGCGGGACAGGGGGCTCATGGCAACTAATGAAAAACTGTTTTTT. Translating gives CASSERDRGLMATNEKLFF.

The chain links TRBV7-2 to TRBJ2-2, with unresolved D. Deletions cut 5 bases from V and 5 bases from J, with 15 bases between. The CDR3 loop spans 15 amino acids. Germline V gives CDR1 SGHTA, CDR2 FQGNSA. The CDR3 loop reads CASSPPSVGTGELFF. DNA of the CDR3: TGTGCCAGCAGCCCCCCGTCTGTCGGTACCGGGGAGCTGTTTTTT.

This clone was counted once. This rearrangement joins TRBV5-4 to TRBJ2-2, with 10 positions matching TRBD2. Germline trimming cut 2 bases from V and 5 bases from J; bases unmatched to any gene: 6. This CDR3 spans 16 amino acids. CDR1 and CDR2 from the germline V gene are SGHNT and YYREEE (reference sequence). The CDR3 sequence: CASSFERGGTTGELFF. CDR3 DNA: TGTGCCAGCAGCTTCGAGCGGGGGGGCACTACCGGGGAGCTGTTTTTT. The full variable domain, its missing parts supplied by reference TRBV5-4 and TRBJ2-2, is ETGVTQSPTHLIKTRGQQVTLRCSSQSGHNTVSWYQQALGQGPQFIFQYYREEENGRGNFPPRFSGLQFPNYSSELNVNALELDDSALYLCASSFERGGTTGELFFGEGSRLTVL.

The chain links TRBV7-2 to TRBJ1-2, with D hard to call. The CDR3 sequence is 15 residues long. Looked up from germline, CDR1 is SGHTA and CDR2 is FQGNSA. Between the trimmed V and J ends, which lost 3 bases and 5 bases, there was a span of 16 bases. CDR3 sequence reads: CASSFGPGKEYGYTF. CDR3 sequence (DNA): TGTGCCAGCAGCTTTGGGCCGGGGAAGGAGTATGGCTACACCTTC. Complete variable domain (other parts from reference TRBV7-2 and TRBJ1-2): GAGVSQSPSNKVTEKGKDVELRCDPISGHTALYWYRQSLGQGLEFLIYFQGNSAPDKSGLPSDRFSAERTGGSVSTLTIQRTQQEDSAVYLCASSFGPGKEYGYTFGSGTRLTVV.

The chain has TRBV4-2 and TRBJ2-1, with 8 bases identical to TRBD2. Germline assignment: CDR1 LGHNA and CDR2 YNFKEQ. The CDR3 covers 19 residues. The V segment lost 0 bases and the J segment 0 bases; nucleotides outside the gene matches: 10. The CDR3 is CASSQDSMASGPSYNEQFF. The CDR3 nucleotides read TGTGCCAGCAGCCAAGATAGTATGGCTAGCGGGCCCTCCTACAATGAGCAGTTCTTC.

For the CDR3, the DNA is TGTGCCAGCAGTTTATTTGGGGGGGGGACCTACAATGAGCAGTTCTTC. Protein: CASSLFGGGTYNEQFF. The chain combines TRBV27 with TRBJ2-1; 7 nucleotides match TRBD2. With 1 base clipped from V and 2 bases from J, the junction kept 5 bases outside the gene matches. This CDR3 comprises 16 residues. Germline CDR1 is MNHEY and CDR2 is SMNVEV (reference sequence).

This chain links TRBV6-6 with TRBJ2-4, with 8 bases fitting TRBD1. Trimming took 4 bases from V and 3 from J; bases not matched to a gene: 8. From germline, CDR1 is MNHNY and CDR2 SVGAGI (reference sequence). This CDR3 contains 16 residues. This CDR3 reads CASSSSGGSGKNIQYF. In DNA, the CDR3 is TGTGCCAGCAGTTCCTCAGGGGGCAGTGGCAAAAACATTCAGTACTTC.

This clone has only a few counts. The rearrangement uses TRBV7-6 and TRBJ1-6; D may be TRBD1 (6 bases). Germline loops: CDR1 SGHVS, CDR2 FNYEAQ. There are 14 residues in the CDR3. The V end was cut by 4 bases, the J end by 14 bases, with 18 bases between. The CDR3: CASSSGQPGGALHF. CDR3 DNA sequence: TGTGCCAGCAGCTCAGGACAGCCGGGCGGCGCCCTCCACTTT.

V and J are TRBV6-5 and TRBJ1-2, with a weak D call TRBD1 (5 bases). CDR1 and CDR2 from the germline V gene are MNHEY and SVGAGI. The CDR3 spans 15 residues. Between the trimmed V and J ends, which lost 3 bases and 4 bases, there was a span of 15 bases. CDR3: CASSYAGPGTYGYTF. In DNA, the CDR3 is TGTGCCAGCAGTTATGCTGGTCCGGGGACCTATGGCTACACCTTC.

The CDR3 sequence: CASSLNIATNEKLFF. CDR3 nucleotide sequence: TGTGCCAGCAGCTTGAACATTGCAACTAATGAAAAACTGTTTTTT. This chain joins TRBV7-8 and TRBJ1-4; D uncertain. CDR3 length: 15 residues. Germline lookup yields CDR1 SGHVS and CDR2 FQNEAQ. V lost 3 bases to trimming and J lost 0 bases, with 8 bases between them.

DNA of the CDR3: TGTGCCGAAGACAATGAGCAGTTCTTC. It yields the protein CAEDNEQFF. V and J are TRBV19 and TRBJ2-1, with D hard to call. V gave up 11 bases and J gave up 5 bases, with 4 bases separating them. This CDR3 spans 9 amino acids. In germline, CDR1 is LNHDA, CDR2 SQIVND (reference sequence).

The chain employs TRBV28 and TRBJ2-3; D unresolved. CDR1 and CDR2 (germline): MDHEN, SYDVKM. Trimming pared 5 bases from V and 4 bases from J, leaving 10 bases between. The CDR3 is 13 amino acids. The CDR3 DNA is TGTGCCAGCAGTATGACACATGCAGATACGCAGTATTTT. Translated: CASSMTHADTQYF.

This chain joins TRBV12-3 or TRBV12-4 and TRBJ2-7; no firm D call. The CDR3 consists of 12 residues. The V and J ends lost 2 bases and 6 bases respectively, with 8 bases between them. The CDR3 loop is CASSLPSREQYF. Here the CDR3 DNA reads TGTGCCAGCAGTTTACCCTCTCGCGAGCAGTACTTC.

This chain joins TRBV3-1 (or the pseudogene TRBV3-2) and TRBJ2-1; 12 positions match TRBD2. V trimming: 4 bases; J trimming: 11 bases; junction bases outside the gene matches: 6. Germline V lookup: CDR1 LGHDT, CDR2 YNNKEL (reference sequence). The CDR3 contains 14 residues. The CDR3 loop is CASSPGTSGLQQFF. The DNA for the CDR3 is TGTGCCAGCAGCCCCGGGACTAGCGGGCTACAGCAGTTCTTC.

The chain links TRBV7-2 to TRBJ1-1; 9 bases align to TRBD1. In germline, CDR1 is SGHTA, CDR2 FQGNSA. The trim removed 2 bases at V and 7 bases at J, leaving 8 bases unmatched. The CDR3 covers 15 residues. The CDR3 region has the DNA TGTGCCAGCAGCTTATTCGACAGGGGGATGAGTGAAGCTTTCTTT. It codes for CASSLFDRGMSEAFF.

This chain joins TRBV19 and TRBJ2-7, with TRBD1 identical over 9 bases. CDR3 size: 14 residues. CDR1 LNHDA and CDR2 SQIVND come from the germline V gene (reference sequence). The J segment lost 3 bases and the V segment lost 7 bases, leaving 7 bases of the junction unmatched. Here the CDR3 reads CASTRTGDGYEQYF. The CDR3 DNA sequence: TGTGCCAGTACCCGGACAGGGGATGGCTACGAGCAGTACTTC.

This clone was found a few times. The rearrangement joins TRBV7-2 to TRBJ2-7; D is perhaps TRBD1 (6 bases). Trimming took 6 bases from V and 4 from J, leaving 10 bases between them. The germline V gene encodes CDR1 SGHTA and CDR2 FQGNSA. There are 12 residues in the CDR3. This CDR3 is CASSGGGYEQYF. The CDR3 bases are TGTGCCAGCAGTGGGGGCGGGTACGAGCAGTACTTC.

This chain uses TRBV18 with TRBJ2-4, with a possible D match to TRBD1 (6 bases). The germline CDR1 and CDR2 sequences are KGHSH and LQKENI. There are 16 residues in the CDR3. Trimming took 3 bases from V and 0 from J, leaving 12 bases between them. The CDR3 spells CASSPTGPLAKNIQYF. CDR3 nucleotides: TGTGCCAGCTCACCTACAGGGCCCTTAGCCAAAAACATTCAGTACTTC.

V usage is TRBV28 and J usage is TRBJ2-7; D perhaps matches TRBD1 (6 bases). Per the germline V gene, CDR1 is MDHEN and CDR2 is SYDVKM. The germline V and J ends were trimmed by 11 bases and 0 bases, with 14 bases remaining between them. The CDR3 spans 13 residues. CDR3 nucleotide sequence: TGTGCCGGCCGGGACACCGGCTCCTACGAGCAGTACTTC. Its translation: CAGRDTGSYEQYF.

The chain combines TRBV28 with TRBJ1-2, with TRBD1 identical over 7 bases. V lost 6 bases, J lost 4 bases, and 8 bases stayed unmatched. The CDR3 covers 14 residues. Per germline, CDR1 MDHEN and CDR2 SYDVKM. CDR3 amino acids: CASRRDSPFYGYTF. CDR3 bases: TGTGCCAGCAGGCGGGACAGTCCTTTCTATGGCTACACCTTC.

The CDR3 DNA sequence: TGTGCCAGCAGCTTAGCGTACCAGGTTGGGGCTCTAAACGAGCAGTACTTC. It encodes CASSLAYQVGALNEQYF. V usage is TRBV7-8 and J usage is TRBJ2-7; a possible D gene is TRBD1 (5 bases). CDR1 is SGHVS and CDR2 is FQNEAQ in the germline V gene. Trimming took off 0 bases at V and 5 bases at J, with 20 bases between the two ends. The CDR3 consists of 17 residues.

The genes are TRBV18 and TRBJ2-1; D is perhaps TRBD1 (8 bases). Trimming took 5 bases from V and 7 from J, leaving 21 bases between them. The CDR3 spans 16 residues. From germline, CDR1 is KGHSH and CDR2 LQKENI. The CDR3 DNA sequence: TGTGCCAGCTCATTTACCCAGGGGGCCGGGGGGAATGAGCAGTTCTTC. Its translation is CASSFTQGAGGNEQFF.

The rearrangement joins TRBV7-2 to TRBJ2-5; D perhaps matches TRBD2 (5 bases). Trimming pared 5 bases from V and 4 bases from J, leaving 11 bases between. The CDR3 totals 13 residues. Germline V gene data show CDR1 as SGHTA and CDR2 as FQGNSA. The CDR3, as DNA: TGTGCCAGCAGCCGAACGAGGGCAGAGACCCAGTACTTC. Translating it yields CASSRTRAETQYF. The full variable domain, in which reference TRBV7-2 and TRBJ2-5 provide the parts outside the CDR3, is GAGVSQSPSNKVTEKGKDVELRCDPISGHTALYWYRQSLGQGLEFLIYFQGNSAPDKSGLPSDRFSAERTGGSVSTLTIQRTQQEDSAVYLCASSRTRAETQYFGPGTRLLVL.

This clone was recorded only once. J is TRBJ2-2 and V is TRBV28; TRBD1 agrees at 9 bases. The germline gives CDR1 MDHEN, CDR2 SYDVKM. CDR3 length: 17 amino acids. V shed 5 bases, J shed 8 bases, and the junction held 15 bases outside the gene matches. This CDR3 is CASSAPGQGTLGGELFF. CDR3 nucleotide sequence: TGTGCCAGCAGTGCCCCGGGACAGGGCACCCTAGGAGGGGAGCTGTTTTTT.

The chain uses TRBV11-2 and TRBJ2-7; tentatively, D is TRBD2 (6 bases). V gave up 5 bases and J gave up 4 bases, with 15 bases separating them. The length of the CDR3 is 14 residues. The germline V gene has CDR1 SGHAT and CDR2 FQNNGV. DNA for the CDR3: TGTGCCAGCAGCCTACAGGAGGGCCAGTACGAGCAGTACTTC. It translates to CASSLQEGQYEQYF.

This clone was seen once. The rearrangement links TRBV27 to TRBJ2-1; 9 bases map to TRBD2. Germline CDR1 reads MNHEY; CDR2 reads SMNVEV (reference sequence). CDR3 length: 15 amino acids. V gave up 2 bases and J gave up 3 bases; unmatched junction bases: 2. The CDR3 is CASSLGTSSYNEQFF. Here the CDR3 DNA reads TGTGCCAGCAGTTTAGGGACTAGCAGCTACAATGAGCAGTTCTTC.

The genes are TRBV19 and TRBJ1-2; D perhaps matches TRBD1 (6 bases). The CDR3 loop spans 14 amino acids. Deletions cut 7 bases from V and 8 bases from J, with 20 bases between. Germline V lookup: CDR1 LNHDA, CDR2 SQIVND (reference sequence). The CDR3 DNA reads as TGTGCCAGTAATTGGGGGGGGGCACGATCCGGCTACACCTTC. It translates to CASNWGGARSGYTF.